This T cell receptor (beta chain) was profiled in a study of shared clonotypes between healthy human individuals. Study context: Three plates were used per donor for CD4 naive, three for CD4 memory, two for CD8 naive and one for CD8 memory.

The method was immunoSEQ multiplex PCR; TCRdb's version includes in-frame clones alone and lacks a portion of them. The data show some 2,000,000 clones, about 94% seen once. It was CD45RO-negative cells, positively selected for CCR7, that made up naive CD8 cells, with terminally differentiated effector memory CD45RA+ cells excluded. With regard to this clone: Its target is not known. Within the sample, other DNA sequences also encode this same CDR3.

Findings and caveats of the study: A few donors had around 5% of their naive CD4 clonotypes in common. Estimated richness was generally greater in naive than memory subsets.

CDR1 and CDR2 (germline): SQVTM, ANQGSEA. V shed 4 bases and J shed 4 bases, with 2 bases lying between them. The CDR3 is 10 residues long. The sample taken for sequencing was naive CD8+ T cells sorted from blood. This receptor was obtained from a young man in good health. J is TRBJ2-1 and V is TRBV29-1; D uncertain. CDR3 DNA sequence: TGCAGCGTTGGGTACAATGAGCAGTTCTTC. Translated, it gives CSVGYNEQFF.